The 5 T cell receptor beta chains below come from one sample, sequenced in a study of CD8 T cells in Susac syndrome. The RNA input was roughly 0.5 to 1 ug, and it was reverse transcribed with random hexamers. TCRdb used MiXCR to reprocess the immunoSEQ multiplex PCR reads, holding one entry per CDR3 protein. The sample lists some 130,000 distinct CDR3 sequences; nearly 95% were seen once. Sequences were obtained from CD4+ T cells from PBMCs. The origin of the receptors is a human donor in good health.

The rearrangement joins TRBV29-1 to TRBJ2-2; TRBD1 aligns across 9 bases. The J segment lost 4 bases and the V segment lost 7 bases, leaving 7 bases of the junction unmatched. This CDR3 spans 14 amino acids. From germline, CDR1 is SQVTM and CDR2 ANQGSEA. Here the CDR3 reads CSAKQGASTGELFF. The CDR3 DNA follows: TGCAGCGCTAAACAGGGGGCAAGCACCGGGGAGCTGTTTTTT.

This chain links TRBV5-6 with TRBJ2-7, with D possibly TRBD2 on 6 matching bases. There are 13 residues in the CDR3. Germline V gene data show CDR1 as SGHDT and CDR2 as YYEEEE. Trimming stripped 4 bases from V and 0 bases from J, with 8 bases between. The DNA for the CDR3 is TGTGCCAGCAGCACGGACTACTCCTACGAGCAGTACTTC. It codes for CASSTDYSYEQYF. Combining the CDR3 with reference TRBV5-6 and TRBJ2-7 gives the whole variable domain DAGVTQSPTHLIKTRGQQVTLRCSPKSGHDTVSWYQQALGQGPQFIFQYYEEEERQRGNFPDRFSGHQFPNYSSELNVNALLLGDSALYLCASSTDYSYEQYFGPGTRLTVT.

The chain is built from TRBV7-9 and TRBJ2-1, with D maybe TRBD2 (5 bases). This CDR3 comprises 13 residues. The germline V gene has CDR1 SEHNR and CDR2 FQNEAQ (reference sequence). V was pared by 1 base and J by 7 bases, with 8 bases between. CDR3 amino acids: CASSLGTGNEQFF. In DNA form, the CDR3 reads TGTGCCAGCAGCTTAGGGACGGGGAATGAGCAGTTCTTC. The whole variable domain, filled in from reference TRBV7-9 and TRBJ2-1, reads DTGVSQNPRHKITKRGQNVTFRCDPISEHNRLYWYRQTLGQGPEFLTYFQNEAQLEKSRLLSDRFSAERPKGSFSTLEIQRTEQGDSAMYLCASSLGTGNEQFFGPGTRLTVL.

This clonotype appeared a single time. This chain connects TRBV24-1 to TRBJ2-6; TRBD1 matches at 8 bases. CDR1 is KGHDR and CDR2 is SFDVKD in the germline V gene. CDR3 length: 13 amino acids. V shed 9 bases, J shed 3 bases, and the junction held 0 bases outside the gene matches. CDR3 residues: CATGTGGANVLTF. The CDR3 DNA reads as TGTGCCACCGGGACAGGTGGGGCCAACGTCCTGACTTTC.

The CDR3 is CASTRKLNTEAFF. DNA for the CDR3: TGTGCCAGCACCAGAAAGCTGAACACTGAAGCTTTCTTT. This chain links TRBV28 with TRBJ1-1; D unresolved. Germline CDR1 MDHEN, CDR2 SYDVKM. This CDR3 contains 13 residues. Deletions cut 7 bases from V and 0 bases from J, with 9 bases between.